The 25 T cell receptor beta chains listed next were all sequenced from one sample in a study of blood T cell repertoires in COVID-19 (dated by TCRdb to 2018 to 2020). Receptors were amplified or captured by the immunoSEQ multiplex PCR assay. TCRdb provides this immuneACCESS table in a form limited to in-frame rearrangements. Some clones are lacking; in checked studies, under half of them reflect an unresolved V gene, and why the rest are absent is not known. The sample contains around 150,000 clones, 81% of them found a single time. Roughly 11% of the sample lies in the top ten. Sequenced: peripheral blood. These receptors all come from a human donor in a cohort sampled during active COVID-19.

This chain links TRBV27 with TRBJ2-3, with D unresolved. This CDR3 region has 16 residues. Germline V gene data show CDR1 as MNHEY and CDR2 as SMNVEV (reference sequence). Trimming shortened V by 4 bases and J by 0 bases, and 14 bases separated the two germline ends. The CDR3 protein is CASSSPSSTSTDTQYF. CDR3 bases: TGTGCCAGCAGTTCCCCTTCCTCAACAAGCACAGATACGCAGTATTTT.

This chain links TRBV6-2 or TRBV6-3 with TRBJ1-2, with 8 bases identical to TRBD1. The CDR3 loop spans 15 amino acids. V gave up 5 bases and J gave up 7 bases; unmatched junction bases: 12. CDR1 is MNHEY and CDR2 is SVGEGT in the germline V gene. The CDR3 here is CASSIGGWTGFGYTF. The CDR3 DNA reads TGTGCCAGCAGTATCGGGGGATGGACAGGGTTTGGCTACACCTTC.

The J gene is TRBJ2-3, the V gene TRBV3-1 (or the pseudogene TRBV3-2), with 8 bases fitting TRBD2. Looked up from germline, CDR1 is LGHDT and CDR2 is YNNKEL (reference sequence). The J segment lost 15 bases and the V segment lost 0 bases, leaving 8 bases of the junction unmatched. The CDR3 loop spans 13 amino acids. CDR3 nucleotide sequence: TGTGCCAGCAGCCAAGATAGGGGACTAGGGCAATATTTT. Its protein is CASSQDRGLGQYF.

The genes are TRBV10-3 and TRBJ1-1, with a possible D match to TRBD1 (6 bases). Trimming stripped 6 bases from V and 2 bases from J, with 13 bases between. CDR3 length: 14 amino acids. CDR1 is ENHRY, CDR2 SYGVKD, per germline. CDR3 DNA: TGTGCCATCAGCGTCGACAGGACTAACACTGAAGCTTTCTTT. Its protein is CAISVDRTNTEAFF.

The chain uses TRBV9 and TRBJ2-5; 12 nucleotides line up with TRBD2. The germline gives CDR1 SGDLS, CDR2 YYNGEE. CDR3 length: 16 amino acids. With V trimmed by 3 bases and J by 2 bases, 5 bases remained unmatched. The CDR3 reads CASSDGGTSGQETQYF. In DNA form, the CDR3 reads TGTGCCAGCAGCGATGGCGGGACTAGCGGGCAAGAGACCCAGTACTTC.

The chain links TRBV12-3 or TRBV12-4 to TRBJ2-4, with D tentatively TRBD1 (6 bases). Trimming left V 6 bases short and J 8 bases short, with 14 bases between. The CDR3 loop spans 13 amino acids. As DNA, the CDR3 is TGTGCCAGCAGCTCAACCCGACAGGACATTCAGTACTTC. This gives the protein CASSSTRQDIQYF.

This rearrangement joins TRBV28 to TRBJ1-4, with no clear D. Germline V lookup: CDR1 MDHEN, CDR2 SYDVKM. With 7 bases removed from V and 0 bases from J, the gap between germline ends came to 12 bases. The CDR3 length is 15 residues. The DNA of the CDR3 is TGTGCCAGCACCTCCGCGGGGACAACTAATGAAAAACTGTTTTTT. It codes for CASTSAGTTNEKLFF.

This rearrangement joins TRBV6-5 to TRBJ1-5; 10 bases map to TRBD1. The germline gives CDR1 MNHEY, CDR2 SVGAGI. The CDR3 length is 15 residues. Trimming took 6 bases from V and 5 from J; bases not matched to a gene: 7. CDR3 amino acids: CASSHSGTGDQPQHF. In DNA, the CDR3 is TGTGCCAGCAGCCACTCCGGGACAGGGGATCAGCCCCAGCATTTT.

This rearrangement joins TRBV4-1 to TRBJ1-5, with TRBD1 matching over 8 bases. Germline V gives CDR1 MGHRA, CDR2 YSYEKL. CDR3 size: 16 residues. V dropped 0 bases and J dropped 2; count of bases not matched to a gene: 3. The CDR3 spells CASSQDTGQGNQPQHF. CDR3 nucleotide sequence: TGCGCCAGCAGCCAAGATACGGGACAGGGCAATCAGCCCCAGCATTTT.

J is TRBJ2-1 and V is TRBV7-2, with D unresolved. Germline CDR1 and CDR2: SGHTA and FQGNSA. CDR3 length: 16 amino acids. V lost 2 bases and J lost 2, with 13 bases in between. This CDR3 is CASSLSGGSAYNEQFF. CDR3 in DNA: TGTGCCAGCAGCTTAAGTGGTGGCTCTGCCTACAATGAGCAGTTCTTC.

The chain links TRBV5-1 to TRBJ1-1; no clear D. Germline CDR1 and CDR2: SGHRS and YFSETQ. Trimming left V 0 bases short and J 3 bases short, with 6 bases between. There are 13 residues in the CDR3. The DNA of the CDR3 is TGCGCCAGCAGCTTGGGTGGAGACACTGAAGCTTTCTTT. Its protein product is CASSLGGDTEAFF. Looking up the rest from reference TRBV5-1 and TRBJ1-1 gives the full variable domain: KAGVTQTPRYLIKTRGQQVTLSCSPISGHRSVSWYQQTPGQGLQFLFEYFSETQRNKGNFPGRFSGRQFSNSRSEMNVSTLELGDSALYLCASSLGGDTEAFFGQGTRLTVV.

V usage is TRBV19 and J usage is TRBJ2-2, with D possibly being TRBD1 (6 bases). Germline CDR1 is LNHDA and CDR2 is SQIVND (reference sequence). The CDR3 contains 14 residues. V dropped 3 bases and J dropped 6 bases, with 11 bases sitting between them. This CDR3 reads CASSIVGAAGELFF. Written as DNA, the CDR3 is TGTGCCAGTAGTATCGTGGGGGCCGCCGGGGAGCTGTTTTTT.

This clone was picked up a small number of times. J is TRBJ1-2 and V is TRBV20-1; TRBD1 might be the D (6 bases). Trimming removed 6 bases at V and 6 bases at J, with 11 bases between. CDR3 length equals 11 residues. Germline lookup yields CDR1 DFQATT and CDR2 SNEGSKA (reference sequence). The CDR3 loop is CSAAGADGYTF. The CDR3 bases are TGCAGTGCGGCGGGGGCGGATGGCTACACCTTC.

The gene calls are TRBV6-6 and TRBJ2-7; D unresolved. Deletions cut 4 bases from V and 3 bases from J, with 16 bases between. From germline, CDR1 is MNHNY and CDR2 SVGAGI (reference sequence). The CDR3 loop spans 15 amino acids. The CDR3 protein is CASSSERVTLYEQYF. Written as DNA, the CDR3 is TGTGCCAGCAGTTCCGAGCGAGTTACCCTCTACGAGCAGTACTTC.

V is TRBV4-1 and J is TRBJ1-4; the D is unclear. The CDR3 is made up of 14 amino acids. Germline V gene sequence: CDR1 MGHRA, CDR2 YSYEKL. With 1 base removed from V and 5 bases from J, the gap between germline ends came to 8 bases. In nucleotides, the CDR3 is TGCGCCAGCAGCCAAGCTTCGGAGAATGAAAAACTGTTTTTT. This encodes CASSQASENEKLFF.

The chain recombines TRBV4-3 with TRBJ1-2, with 8 bases fitting TRBD1. Per germline, CDR1 LGHNA and CDR2 YSLEER. The CDR3 is 16 amino acids. After removal of 0 bases from V and 3 bases from J, the junction contained 6 bases not matched to a gene. The CDR3 DNA sequence: TGCGCCAGCAGCCAAGATTGGACAGGGAATCACTATGGCTACACCTTC. This sequence encodes CASSQDWTGNHYGYTF.

This clone was recorded a few times. This chain uses TRBV18 with TRBJ1-1; no clear D gene. The CDR3 consists of 13 residues. V gave up 3 bases and J gave up 0 bases, with 5 bases separating them. Per germline, CDR1 KGHSH and CDR2 LQKENI. The CDR3 sequence: CASSPGLNTEAFF. CDR3 coding DNA: TGTGCCAGCTCACCCGGTTTGAACACTGAAGCTTTCTTT.

This chain uses TRBV9 with TRBJ1-5; 9 bases align to TRBD1. The CDR3 contains 17 residues. The germline V gene has CDR1 SGDLS and CDR2 YYNGEE. Trimming took 4 bases from V and 3 from J; bases not matched to a gene: 11. The CDR3 coding sequence is TGTGCCAGCAGCACACTGAAGGACAGGGGTGACAATCAGCCCCAGCATTTT. Protein sequence: CASSTLKDRGDNQPQHF.

This clone was observed once. This sequence joins TRBV15 and TRBJ2-7; 9 positions agree with TRBD1. V shed 2 bases, J shed 6 bases, and the junction held 14 bases outside the gene matches. This CDR3 spans 17 amino acids. From germline, CDR1 is LNHNV and CDR2 YYDKDF (reference sequence). For the CDR3, the DNA is TGTGCCACCAGCAGATTATGGACCGGGACAGGGAAGACCGAGCAGTACTTC. The encoded protein is CATSRLWTGTGKTEQYF.

The chain has TRBV30 and TRBJ1-2, with D maybe TRBD1 (5 bases). The CDR3 is 12 residues long. Germline CDR1 GTSNPN, CDR2 SVGIG (reference sequence). Trimming cost V 4 bases and J 8 bases, with 14 bases left between them. The CDR3 DNA is TGTGCCTGGAACAAAAACCAGGGCGGCTACACCTTC. Its translation is CAWNKNQGGYTF.

The genes are TRBV5-3 and TRBJ2-3; D is uncertain. TRBV5-3 is labeled an ORF, and its function is uncertain. Trimming removed 4 bases from V and 6 bases from J, with 6 bases in between. This CDR3 comprises 11 residues. CDR3 sequence reads: CARSLRDTQYF. CDR3 coding DNA: TGTGCCAGAAGCCTTCGGGATACGCAGTATTTT.

This sequence joins TRBV23-1 and TRBJ2-7; D might be TRBD1 (8 bases). TRBV23-1 is noted as an ORF with a role that remains uncertain. V was trimmed by 8 bases and J by 8 bases, leaving 19 bases between them. The CDR3 has 13 amino acids. CDR3 nucleotides: TGCGCCAGCGGGAGGGTCAGGGGGCTCAAGCAGTACTTC. This codes for CASGRVRGLKQYF.

J is TRBJ2-7 and V is TRBV5-6; TRBD1 is a possible D gene (5 bases). V shed 6 bases and J shed 2 bases, with 15 bases lying between them. This CDR3 has 14 amino acids. The V gene's germline CDR1 is SGHDT and CDR2 YYEEEE. The CDR3 DNA reads as TGTGCCAGCACCCCAACAGGATCCACCTACGAGCAGTACTTC. This sequence encodes CASTPTGSTYEQYF.

The chain uses TRBV5-4 and TRBJ2-7; tentative D call: TRBD2 (6 bases). The CDR3 extends over 16 amino acids. With 3 bases removed from V and 5 bases from J, the gap between germline ends came to 21 bases. Germline CDR1 SGHNT, CDR2 YYREEE (reference sequence). CDR3 region: CASSSGGAVGPNEQYF. The CDR3 DNA reads TGTGCCAGCAGCTCCGGAGGGGCGGTGGGGCCAAACGAGCAGTACTTC.

This chain joins TRBV19 and TRBJ1-1; a possible D gene is TRBD1 (6 bases). This CDR3 has 13 amino acids. Trimming stripped 5 bases from V and 2 bases from J, with 9 bases between. Germline assignment: CDR1 LNHDA and CDR2 SQIVND (reference sequence). DNA for the CDR3: TGTGCCAGTAGTTCACAGGGTAACACTGAAGCTTTCTTT. It specifies CASSSQGNTEAFF.